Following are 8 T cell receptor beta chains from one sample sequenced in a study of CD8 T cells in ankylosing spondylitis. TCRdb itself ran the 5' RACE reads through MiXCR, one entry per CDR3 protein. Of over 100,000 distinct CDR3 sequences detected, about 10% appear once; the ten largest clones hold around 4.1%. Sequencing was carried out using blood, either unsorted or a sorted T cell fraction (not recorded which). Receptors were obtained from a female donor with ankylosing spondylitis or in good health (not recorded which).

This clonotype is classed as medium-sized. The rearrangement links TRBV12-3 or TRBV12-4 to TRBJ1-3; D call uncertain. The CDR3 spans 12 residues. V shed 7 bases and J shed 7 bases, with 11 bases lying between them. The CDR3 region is CASIRPPNTIYF. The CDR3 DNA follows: TGTGCCAGCATCCGTCCCCCGAACACCATATATTTT.

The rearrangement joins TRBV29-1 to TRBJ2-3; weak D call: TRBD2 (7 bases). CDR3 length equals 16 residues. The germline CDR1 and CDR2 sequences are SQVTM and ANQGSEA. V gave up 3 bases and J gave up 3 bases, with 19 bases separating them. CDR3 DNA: TGCAGCGTTGATGGGAGGGGGGAGTGGGGGACAGATACGCAGTATTTT. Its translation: CSVDGRGEWGTDTQYF.

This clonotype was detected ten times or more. This chain's CDR3 is CASRPRRSGANVLTF. The CDR3 coding sequence is TGTGCCAGCAGACCGCGGAGGTCTGGGGCCAACGTCCTGACTTTC. The gene calls are TRBV12-3 or TRBV12-4 and TRBJ2-6; tentatively, D is TRBD2 (5 bases). This CDR3 spans 15 amino acids. Trimming pared 6 bases from V and 1 base from J, leaving 10 bases between.

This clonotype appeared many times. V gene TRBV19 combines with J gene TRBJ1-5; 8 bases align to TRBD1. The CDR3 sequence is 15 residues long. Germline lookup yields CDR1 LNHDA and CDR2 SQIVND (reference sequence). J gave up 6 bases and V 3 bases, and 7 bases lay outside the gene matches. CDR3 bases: TGTGCCAGTAGTATTCGTTCAGGGGGCAGTCAGCCCCAGCATTTT. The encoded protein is CASSIRSGGSQPQHF.

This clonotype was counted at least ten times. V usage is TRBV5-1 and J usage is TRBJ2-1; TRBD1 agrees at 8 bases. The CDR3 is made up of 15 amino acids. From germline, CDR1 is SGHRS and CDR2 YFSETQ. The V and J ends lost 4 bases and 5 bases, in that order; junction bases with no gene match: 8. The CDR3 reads CASSPGQGLDNEQFF. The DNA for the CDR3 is TGCGCCAGCAGCCCAGGACAGGGTTTGGACAATGAGCAGTTCTTC.

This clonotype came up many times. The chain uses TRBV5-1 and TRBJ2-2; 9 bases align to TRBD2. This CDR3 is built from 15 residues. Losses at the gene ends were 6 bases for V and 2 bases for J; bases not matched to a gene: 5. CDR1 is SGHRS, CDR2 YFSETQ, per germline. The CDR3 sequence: CASKAGGPNTGELFF. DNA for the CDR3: TGCGCCAGCAAGGCGGGAGGGCCCAACACCGGGGAGCTGTTTTTT. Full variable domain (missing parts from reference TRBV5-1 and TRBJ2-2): KAGVTQTPRYLIKTRGQQVTLSCSPISGHRSVSWYQQTPGQGLQFLFEYFSETQRNKGNFPGRFSGRQFSNSRSEMNVSTLELGDSALYLCASKAGGPNTGELFFGEGSRLTVL.

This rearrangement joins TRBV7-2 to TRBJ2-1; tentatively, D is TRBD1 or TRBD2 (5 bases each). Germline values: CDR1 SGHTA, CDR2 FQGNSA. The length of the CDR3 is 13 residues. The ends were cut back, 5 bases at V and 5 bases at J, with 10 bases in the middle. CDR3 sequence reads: CASSLVGDNEQFF. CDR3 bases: TGTGCCAGCAGCCTGGTGGGGGACAATGAGCAGTTCTTC.

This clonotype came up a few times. The CDR3 DNA sequence: TGTGCCAGCAGCTTAGGCCGGGAAAAACTGTTTTTT. It encodes CASSLGREKLFF. The chain has TRBV7-8 and TRBJ1-4, with D uncertain. This CDR3 is built from 12 residues. CDR1 SGHVS and CDR2 FQNEAQ come from the germline V gene. V was clipped by 1 base and J by 8 bases, with 5 bases between them.